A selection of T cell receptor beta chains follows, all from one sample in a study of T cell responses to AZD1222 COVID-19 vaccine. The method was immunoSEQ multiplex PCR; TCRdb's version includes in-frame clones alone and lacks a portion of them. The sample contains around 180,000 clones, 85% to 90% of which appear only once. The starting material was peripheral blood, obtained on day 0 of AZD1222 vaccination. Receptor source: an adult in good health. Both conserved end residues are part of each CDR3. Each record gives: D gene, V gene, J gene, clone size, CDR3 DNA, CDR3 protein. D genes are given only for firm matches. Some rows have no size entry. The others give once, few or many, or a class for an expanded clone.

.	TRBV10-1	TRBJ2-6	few	TGCGCCAGCAGTGATAAGGGGTTCATCCGCTCTGGGGCCAACGTCCTGACTTTC	CASSDKGFIRSGANVLTF
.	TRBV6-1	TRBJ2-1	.	TGTGCCAGCAGTGAGAGGCCGGGCCCCAGCTCCTACAATGAGCAGTTCTTC	CASSERPGPSSYNEQFF
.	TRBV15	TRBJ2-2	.	TGTGCCACCACAGGGCGGAACACCGGGGAGCTGTTTTTT	CATTGRNTGELFF
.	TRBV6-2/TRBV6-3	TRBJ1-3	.	TGTGCCAGCAGTGCGAGGATGCGAAACACCATATATTTT	CASSARMRNTIYF
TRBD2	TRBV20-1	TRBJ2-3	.	TGCAGTGCTAGTTCCTTTGCGGGGGAGATAGATACGCAGTATTTT	CSASSFAGEIDTQYF
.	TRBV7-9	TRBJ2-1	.	TGTGCCAGCAGCTTAGGCTCGGGGTTCTACAATGAGCAGTTCTTC	CASSLGSGFYNEQFF
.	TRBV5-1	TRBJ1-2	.	TGCGCCAGCAGCTTGGAGGTAGCCTTC	CASSLEVAF
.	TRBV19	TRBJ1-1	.	TGTGCCACAAACGACAGGACTGAAGCTTTCTTT	CATNDRTEAFF
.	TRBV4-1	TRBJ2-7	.	TGCGCCAGCAGCCAAGTCGACAGGAGCTCCTACGAGCAGTACTTC	CASSQVDRSSYEQYF
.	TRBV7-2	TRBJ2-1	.	TGTGCCAGCAGCTTAGTCGTTTCCAGCGAGTACAATGAGCAGTTCTTC	CASSLVVSSEYNEQFF
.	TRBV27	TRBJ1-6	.	TGTGCCAGCAATTACCTTGGGGACTTCAATTCACCCCTCCACTTT	CASNYLGDFNSPLHF
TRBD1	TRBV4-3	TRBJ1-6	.	TGCGCCAGCAGCCAGGGCTCGGGACAGGGTTTATCACCCCTCCACTTT	CASSQGSGQGLSPLHF
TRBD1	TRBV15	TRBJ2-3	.	TGTGCCACCAGCAGGATAGGGACAGGGGGACTGGATACGCAGTATTTT	CATSRIGTGGLDTQYF
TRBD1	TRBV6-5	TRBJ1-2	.	TGTGCCACCCAGGACAGGGCTCTACCTAACTATGGCTACACCTTC	CATQDRALPNYGYTF
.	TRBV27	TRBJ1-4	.	TGTGCCAGCAGATTAGTGGCGAGGGGAACTAATGAAAAACTGTTTTTT	CASRLVARGTNEKLFF
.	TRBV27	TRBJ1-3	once	TGTGCCAGCAGTTTATCGGGGGGGGGATCTGGAAACACCATATATTTT	CASSLSGGGSGNTIYF
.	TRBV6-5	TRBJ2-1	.	TGTGCCAGCAGTTCAGCGAACGACAATGAGCAGTTCTTC	CASSSANDNEQFF